The rows below give T cell receptor beta chains drawn from one sample of a study of T cell changes during pregnancy in multiple sclerosis. The protocol was immunoSEQ multiplex PCR, while the TCRdb copy is restricted to in-frame clones and leaves out a portion. The sample shows roughly 40,000 clones, about 91% of them seen only once. The sample was CD8+ T cells from peripheral blood mononuclear cells, taken before pregnancy. The source is a female donor with multiple sclerosis, enrolled in a pregnancy study. Both conserved end residues are part of each CDR3. A D gene is named only where the DNA matches it firmly. Some rows have no size entry. The others give once, few or many, or a class for an expanded clone.

clone_size j_call d_call v_call cdr3_length cdr3_nt cdr3_aa
. TRBJ2-2 . TRBV27 15 TGTGCCAGCAGAGAACGAACAGGGTATACCGGGGAGCTGTTTTTT CASRERTGYTGELFF
. TRBJ2-1 TRBD2 TRBV10-3 16 TGTGCCATCAGTGAGTCCACGGGGGAGGGACGCCATGAGCAGTTCTTC CAISESTGEGRHEQFF
. TRBJ2-1 TRBD2 TRBV30 14 TGTGCCTGGAGTGGGCTAGCGGGCTACAATGAGCAGTTCTTC CAWSGLAGYNEQFF
. TRBJ2-1 . TRBV4-2 16 TGTGCCAGCAGCCAAGAGATGCGGGGCGGCTACAATGAGCAGTTCTTC CASSQEMRGGYNEQFF
. TRBJ1-1 . TRBV27 13 TGTGCCAGCCAAGCCCAGGGGAACACTGAAGCTTTCTTT CASQAQGNTEAFF
once TRBJ2-1 . TRBV29-1 12 TGCAGCGTTCCGTGGGGCACCAATGAGCAGTTCTTC CSVPWGTNEQFF
. TRBJ2-2 TRBD2 TRBV19 15 TGTGCCAGTAGTATCGGGACTAGCGGGCCCGGGGAGCTGTTTTTT CASSIGTSGPGELFF
. TRBJ1-1 TRBD1 TRBV9 14 TGTGCCAGCAGCGTCAGGGGGCTAGAAACTGAAGCTTTCTTT CASSVRGLETEAFF
. TRBJ1-5 . TRBV28 13 TGTGCCACCCAGGCAGGGGGCAATCAGCCCCAGCATTTT CATQAGGNQPQHF
. TRBJ2-5 . TRBV4-3 14 TGCGCCAGCAGCCAAGATCAGGTCGTAGAGACCCAGTACTTC CASSQDQVVETQYF
once TRBJ2-7 TRBD1 TRBV11-2 14 TGTGCCAGCAGCTCGACGGGGACAGGGGGCGAGCAGTACTTC CASSSTGTGGEQYF
. TRBJ2-5 . TRBV5-4 13 TGTGCCAGCAGCTTAACCGGGTTGGAGACCCAGTACTTC CASSLTGLETQYF
. TRBJ2-3 TRBD1 TRBV19 15 TGTGCCAGTAGTATTGGGCAGGGGGCGATAAATACGCAGTATTTT CASSIGQGAINTQYF
. TRBJ2-1 TRBD2 TRBV5-4 16 TGTGCCAGCAGCTTGGGGGGGTCGCTAGCGGGAGGGGAGCAGTTCTTC CASSLGGSLAGGEQFF
. TRBJ1-4 . TRBV21-1 15 TGTGCCAGCAGCTGGGAAGGGGTAACTAATGAAAAACTGTTTTTT CASSWEGVTNEKLFF
. TRBJ1-2 . TRBV2 15 TGTGCCAGCAGTGAAGGGACAGACATCGGCGGGGGCTACACCTTC CASSEGTDIGGGYTF
. TRBJ2-3 TRBD2 TRBV28 22 TGTGCCAGCAGACGCCCATCCCCCGGGACTAGCGGGAGGGAAATAAGCACAGATACGCAGTATTTT CASRRPSPGTSGREISTDTQYF
. TRBJ1-5 TRBD1 TRBV19 16 TGTGCCAGTAGTACAGTCGGACAGGCGGGCAATCAGCCCCAGCATTTT CASSTVGQAGNQPQHF
. TRBJ2-5 . TRBV7-7 14 TGTGCTAGCAGCTTAGAGCCATTTGCAGAGACCCAGTACTTC CASSLEPFAETQYF
. TRBJ2-1 . TRBV4-1 18 TGCGCCAGCAGCCAAGAAGGGTTTACGGCAGGGATGCACAATGAGCAGTTCTTC CASSQEGFTAGMHNEQFF
. TRBJ2-7 TRBD2 TRBV19 15 TGTGCCAGTAGTATGAGGGGACTAGCGGAATACGAGCAGTACTTC CASSMRGLAEYEQYF
once TRBJ1-5 . TRBV15 17 TGTGCCACCAGCAGAGTCGGGTTTCAGGGCGGCAATCAGCCCCAGCATTTT CATSRVGFQGGNQPQHF
. TRBJ2-7 . TRBV27 11 TGTGCCAGCAGTTCGGCCTACGAGCAGTACTTC CASSSAYEQYF
. TRBJ2-3 TRBD2 TRBV28 15 TGTGCCAGCGACGAGAGAGCGGGAAGCACAGATACGCAGTATTTT CASDERAGSTDTQYF
. TRBJ1-5 TRBD1 TRBV19 18 TGTGCCAGTAGCCCCCGGGACAGGGGGCTAGTAAGCAATCAGCCCCAGCATTTT CASSPRDRGLVSNQPQHF
. TRBJ2-7 TRBD1 TRBV19 15 TGTGCCAGTAGTCACCGGGACAGGGATATCTACGAGCAGTACTTC CASSHRDRDIYEQYF
. TRBJ2-3 TRBD1 TRBV27 14 TGTGCCAGTAAGGACAGGGGGCTCACAGATACGCAGTATTTT CASKDRGLTDTQYF
. TRBJ2-3 . TRBV6-1 15 TGTGCCAGCAGTGCCAAACAGGGTCGAACAGATACGCAGTATTTT CASSAKQGRTDTQYF
. TRBJ2-6 TRBD1 TRBV7-8 21 TGTGCCAGCAGCTTTATTAGACAGGGGTTGGGGTATGACTCTGGGGCCAACGTCCTGACTTTC CASSFIRQGLGYDSGANVLTF
. TRBJ2-2 . TRBV19 13 TGTGCCAGTTTGGAGAGGAACACCGGGGAGCTGTTTTTT CASLERNTGELFF
. TRBJ2-1 . TRBV5-5 13 TGTGCCAGCAGCTTGTCTGCGACTTTTGAGCAGTTCTTC CASSLSATFEQFF
. TRBJ1-1 TRBD1 TRBV13 14 TGTGCCAGCCGGGGACAGGAGGACGAGGTTGAAGCTTTCTTT CASRGQEDEVEAFF
. TRBJ2-3 . TRBV19 15 TGTGCCAGTTCGAACCGACTATTCGTCACAGATACGCAGTATTTT CASSNRLFVTDTQYF
. TRBJ2-1 . TRBV9 13 TGTGCCAGCAGCTCGACTGGTTACAATGAGCAGTTCTTC CASSSTGYNEQFF
. TRBJ2-6 TRBD2 TRBV11-3 15 TGTGCCAGCAGCCCCGGGACTACTGGGGCCAACGTCCTGACTTTC CASSPGTTGANVLTF
. TRBJ2-7 TRBD1 TRBV5-1 16 TGCGCCAGCAGCTCCACCGGACAGGGTGACTTCTACGAGCAGTACTTC CASSSTGQGDFYEQYF
. TRBJ2-5 TRBD2 TRBV6-5 15 TGTGCCAGCAAGCCGGGACTAGCGGGAGTAGAGACCCAGTACTTC CASKPGLAGVETQYF
. TRBJ2-1 . TRBV6-6 12 TGTGCCAGCAGCCCAGGGAAGAATGAGCAGTTCTTC CASSPGKNEQFF
. TRBJ2-2 . TRBV29-1 15 TGCAGCGTTGATCTCGGGCGGGCGAGCACCGGGGAGCTGTTTTTT CSVDLGRASTGELFF
. TRBJ1-1 TRBD1 TRBV28 14 TGTGCCAGCGGACAGGGGGGGATGAACACTGAAGCTTTCTTT CASGQGGMNTEAFF
. TRBJ2-3 TRBD1 TRBV5-6 16 TGTGCCAGCAGCTTTATGGACAGGGGCTACACAGATACGCAGTATTTT CASSFMDRGYTDTQYF
. TRBJ2-1 . TRBV2 17 TGTGCCAGCAGTCCTGTTGGGGGGAGCCGGAAAAGCAATGAGCAGTTCTTC CASSPVGGSRKSNEQFF
. TRBJ1-4 . TRBV6-5 15 TGTGCCAGCAGTTACTCGTTGGGGACTAGGGAAAAACTGTTTTTT CASSYSLGTREKLFF
. TRBJ1-2 . TRBV5-6 16 TGTGCCAGCAGCTTGATGGGAGGCCCTACTAACTATGGCTACACCTTC CASSLMGGPTNYGYTF
. TRBJ2-7 TRBD1 TRBV5-5 13 TGTGCCAGCAGCGTATGGACAGGGGACGAGCAGTACTTC CASSVWTGDEQYF
. TRBJ2-5 . TRBV28 17 TGTGCCAGCAGTTTGATACGTCTCGTCAGGGAACAAGAGACCCAGTACTTC CASSLIRLVREQETQYF
. TRBJ2-7 . TRBV5-5 15 TGTGCCAGCAGCGAGGGACCAAACGGGGGATACGAGCAGTACTTC CASSEGPNGGYEQYF
. TRBJ2-7 . TRBV28 13 TGTGCCAGCAGTTTTACAGGAGCCTACGAGCAGTACTTC CASSFTGAYEQYF
. TRBJ2-7 . TRBV19 15 TGTGCCAGTACCCCTTCCGGGGGGCTGTTCTTCGAGCAGTACTTC CASTPSGGLFFEQYF
once TRBJ1-1 TRBD1 TRBV29-1 12 TGCAGCGTTCCAGGGGGCGGCACTGAAGCTTTCTTT CSVPGGGTEAFF
. TRBJ2-1 . TRBV27 13 TGTGCCAGCAGTTTACGTGTCCCCAATGAGCAGTTCTTC CASSLRVPNEQFF
few TRBJ2-7 . TRBV4-1 16 TGCGCCAGCAGCCAAGAAGGACACGCGAGCCCCTACGAGCAGTACTTC CASSQEGHASPYEQYF
. TRBJ1-3 . TRBV19 19 TGTGCCAGTAGTCCCTCTGTTGGAGGGGTCGGTTTTCCTGGAAACACCATATATTTT CASSPSVGGVGFPGNTIYF
once TRBJ2-7 TRBD1 TRBV28 19 TGTGCCAGCACCCCGACCGGACAGGGGCCAGAACAGATGCCATACGAGCAGTACTTC CASTPTGQGPEQMPYEQYF
. TRBJ2-5 . TRBV9 15 TGTGCCAGCAGCGTAGTCGACAGAGACCAAGAGACCCAGTACTTC CASSVVDRDQETQYF